A selection of T cell receptor beta chains follows, all from one sample in a study of OX40 agonist ivuxolimab in advanced cancers. The table came from immunoSEQ multiplex PCR; TCRdb's copy has only in-frame clones and leaves some out. The sample consists of about 35,000 clones, around 80% of them appearing once. This material consisted of CD4+ or CD8+ T cells sorted from blood, taken in a trial of the OX40 agonist ivuxolimab. These receptors came from an adult with an advanced solid tumor such as melanoma, head and neck, liver or kidney cancer. CDR3s leave out the opening cysteine and the closing phenylalanine or tryptophan.

j_gene: TRBJ2-4; v_gene: TRBV2; CDR3aa: ASMFEVLAKNIQY
j_gene: TRBJ2-5; v_gene: TRBV5-1; CDR3aa: ASSLGGNGETQY
j_gene: TRBJ2-1; v_gene: TRBV11-2; CDR3aa: ASSPAVSGGFHEQF
j_gene: TRBJ2-3; v_gene: TRBV7-3; CDR3aa: ASSLGPVGTADTQY
j_gene: TRBJ2-1; v_gene: TRBV7-2; CDR3aa: ASSQASSSYNEQF
j_gene: TRBJ1-1; v_gene: TRBV15; CDR3aa: ATSRAKGEGKAF
j_gene: TRBJ2-7; v_gene: TRBV7-2; CDR3aa: ASSATDALRGTEQY
j_gene: TRBJ1-1; v_gene: TRBV4-2; CDR3aa: ASSPTRDTRTEAF
j_gene: TRBJ1-2; v_gene: TRBV28; CDR3aa: ASSQGRNYGYT
j_gene: TRBJ2-2; v_gene: TRBV7-8; CDR3aa: ASSLGTSGTGELF
j_gene: TRBJ2-7; v_gene: TRBV30; CDR3aa: AWSRARAEQY
j_gene: TRBJ1-6; v_gene: TRBV29-1; CDR3aa: SAGDGSNSPLH
j_gene: TRBJ1-2; v_gene: TRBV19; CDR3aa: ASSSADALANYGYT
j_gene: TRBJ2-6; v_gene: TRBV7-9; CDR3aa: ASSLGQFSGANVLT
j_gene: TRBJ2-1; v_gene: TRBV7-2; CDR3aa: ASSLSGTHNEQF
j_gene: TRBJ2-5; v_gene: TRBV7-6; CDR3aa: ASSLVQRGPMGETQY